This paragraph covers one T cell receptor beta chain sequence. Its specificity is unknown. V shed 1 base and J 7 bases; nucleotides not matched to a gene: 3. The length of the CDR3 is 13 residues. The germline CDR1 and CDR2 sequences are SGHRS and YFSETQ. The data are from a study of shared clonotypes between healthy human individuals. Study findings and constraints: Sharing across four donors was seen in 4% to 6.5% of naive CD4 clonotypes. Non-shared clonotypes showed lower generation probabilities than clonotypes common to all four donors.

The repertoire was sequenced with immunoSEQ multiplex PCR; TCRdb's copy has only in-frame clones and lacks some. The table shows approximately 640,000 clones, with roughly 70% occurring only once. The chain couples TRBV5-1 to TRBJ1-1, with 8 nucleotides matching TRBD1. The TCR originated in a woman aged 30 to 39 in good health. Source material: memory CD4+ T cells sorted from blood. Regarding subset: CD45RA-negative fraction. In DNA form, the CDR3 reads TGCGCCAGCAGCTTGTCGGGACAGGTTGAAGCTTTCTTT. Translating it yields CASSLSGQVEAFF. The whole variable domain, remainder taken from reference TRBV5-1 and TRBJ1-1, is KAGVTQTPRYLIKTRGQQVTLSCSPISGHRSVSWYQQTPGQGLQFLFEYFSETQRNKGNFPGRFSGRQFSNSRSEMNVSTLELGDSALYLCASSLSGQVEAFFGQGTRLTVV.